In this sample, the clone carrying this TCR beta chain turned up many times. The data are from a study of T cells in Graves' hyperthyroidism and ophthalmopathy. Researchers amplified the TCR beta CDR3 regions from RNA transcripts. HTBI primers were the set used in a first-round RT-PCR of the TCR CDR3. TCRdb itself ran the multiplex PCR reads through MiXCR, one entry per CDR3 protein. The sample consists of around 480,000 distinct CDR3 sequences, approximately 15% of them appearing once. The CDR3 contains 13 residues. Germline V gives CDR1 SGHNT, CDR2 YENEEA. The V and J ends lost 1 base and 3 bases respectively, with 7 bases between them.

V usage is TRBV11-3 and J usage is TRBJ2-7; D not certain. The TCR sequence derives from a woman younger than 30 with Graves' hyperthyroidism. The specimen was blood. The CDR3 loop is CASSLVWDYEQYF. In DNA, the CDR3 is TGTGCCAGCAGCTTAGTCTGGGACTACGAGCAGTACTTC.